This T cell receptor (beta chain) was sequenced in a study of shared clonotypes between healthy human individuals. The donor population consisted of healthy HIV-negative adults with no recent acute infections or vaccinations. Caucasian adults residing in Nashville, Tennessee made up all the donors. Memory CD4+ cells were the fraction left after CD45RA+ naive selection. Investigators spread the genomic DNA of each subset evenly over several immunoSEQ plates. Method: immunoSEQ multiplex PCR; TCRdb's copy keeps in-frame clones and lacks some. Of fewer than 1.8 million clones listed, approximately 98.5% are singletons. Germline loops: CDR1 SGHRS, CDR2 YFSETQ. V was trimmed by 0 bases and J by 9 bases, leaving 10 bases between them. The CDR3 has 13 amino acids.

The specimen was naive CD4+ T cells sorted from blood. Subset: CD45RA+ positively selected. The sequence derives from a man between 25 and 39 years old in good health. The chain has TRBV5-1 and TRBJ1-5; possible D gene TRBD1, 5 bases. This CDR3 is CASSLATGGPQHF. The CDR3 nucleotides are TGCGCCAGCAGCTTGGCGACCGGGGGGCCCCAGCATTTT.